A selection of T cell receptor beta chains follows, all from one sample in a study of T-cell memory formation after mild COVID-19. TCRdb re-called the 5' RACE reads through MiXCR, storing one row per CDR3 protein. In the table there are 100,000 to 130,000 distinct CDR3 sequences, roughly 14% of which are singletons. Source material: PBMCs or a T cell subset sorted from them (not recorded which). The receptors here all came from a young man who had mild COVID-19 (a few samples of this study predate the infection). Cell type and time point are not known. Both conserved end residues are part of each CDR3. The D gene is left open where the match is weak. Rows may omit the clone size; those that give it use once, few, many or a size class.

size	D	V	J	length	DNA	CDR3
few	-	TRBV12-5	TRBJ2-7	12	TGTGCTAGTGGCCTCAGCCTCCACGAGCAGTACTTC	CASGLSLHEQYF
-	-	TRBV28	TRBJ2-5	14	TGTGCCAGCAGTCCCGGACGCCCCTGGGAGACCCAGTACTTC	CASSPGRPWETQYF
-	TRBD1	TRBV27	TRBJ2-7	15	TGTGCCAGCAGTTTATGGAAGACAGGGGGCGGCGAGCAGTACTTC	CASSLWKTGGGEQYF
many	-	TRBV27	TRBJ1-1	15	TGTGCCAGCAGTCCCGGTGGAGCCATGAACACTGAAGCTTTCTTT	CASSPGGAMNTEAFF
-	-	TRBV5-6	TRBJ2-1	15	TGTGCCAGCAGCTTTGAGGGGGGGGGCTACAATGAGCAGTTCTTC	CASSFEGGGYNEQFF
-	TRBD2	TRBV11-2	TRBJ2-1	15	TGTGCCAGCAGCCGGACTAGCGGATCCTACAATGAGCAGTTCTTC	CASSRTSGSYNEQFF
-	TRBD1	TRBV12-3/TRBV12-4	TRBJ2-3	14	TGTGCCAGCAGTGGGGACAGGGAGCGCAATACGCAGTATTTT	CASSGDRERNTQYF
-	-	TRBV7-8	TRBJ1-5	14	TGTGCCAGCAGGAAGGGTTTGGGCAATCAGCCCCAGCATTTT	CASRKGLGNQPQHF
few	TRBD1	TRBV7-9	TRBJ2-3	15	TGTGCCAGCAGCCGAACGGGACAGGTCACAGATACGCAGTATTTT	CASSRTGQVTDTQYF
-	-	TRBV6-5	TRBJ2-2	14	TGTGCCAGCAGTTACCGGGGGTCATCCGGGGAGCTGTTTTTT	CASSYRGSSGELFF
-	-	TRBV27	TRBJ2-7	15	TGTGCCAGCAGTTGGGGGGCTGGACGCTCCTACGAGCAGTACTTC	CASSWGAGRSYEQYF
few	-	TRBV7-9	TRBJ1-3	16	TGTGCCAGCATCTCTTCTTTGGGGGCCGTCGGAAACACCATATATTTT	CASISSLGAVGNTIYF
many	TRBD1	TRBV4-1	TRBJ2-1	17	TGCGCCAGCAGCCATCGCCTTGGACGGACAGGATGGGATGAGCAGTTCTTC	CASSHRLGRTGWDEQFF
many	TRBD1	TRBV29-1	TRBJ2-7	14	TGCAGCGTCGACCCGACAGGGGGCCTCTTCGAGCAGTACTTC	CSVDPTGGLFEQYF
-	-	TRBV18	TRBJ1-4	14	TGTGCCAGCTCACCACCGGAAGTTAATGAAAAACTGTTTTTT	CASSPPEVNEKLFF
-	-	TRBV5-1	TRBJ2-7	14	TGCGCCAGCAGCTTGACAGGGACACCCTACGAGCAGTACTTC	CASSLTGTPYEQYF
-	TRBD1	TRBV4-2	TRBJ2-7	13	TGTGCCAGCAGCCGAAAACAGGGGCCCGAGCAGTACTTC	CASSRKQGPEQYF
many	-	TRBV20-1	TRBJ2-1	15	TGCAGTATTAAATGGGGCGGGGGCGTTTACAATGAGCAGTTCTTC	CSIKWGGGVYNEQFF
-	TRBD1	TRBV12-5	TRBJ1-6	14	TGTGCTAGTGGGCCGGGACAGGGACACTCACCCCTCCACTTT	CASGPGQGHSPLHF
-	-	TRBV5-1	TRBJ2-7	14	TGCGCCAGCAGCTTGTCCCGGGACGGCTACGAGCAGTACTTC	CASSLSRDGYEQYF
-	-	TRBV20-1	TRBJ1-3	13	TGCAGTGCCCTCCAGCCCTCTGGAAACACCATATATTTT	CSALQPSGNTIYF
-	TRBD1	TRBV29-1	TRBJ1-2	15	TGCAGCGTTGAAGATCGCAGGGGGCGAGACTATGGCTACACCTTC	CSVEDRRGRDYGYTF
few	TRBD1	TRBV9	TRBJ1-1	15	TGTGCCAGCAGCGACCTCCGGGACAGGGGAACTGAAGCTTTCTTT	CASSDLRDRGTEAFF
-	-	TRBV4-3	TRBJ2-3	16	TGCGCCAGCAGCCAAGACCCGCTAGCTGGTGGAGATACGCAGTATTTT	CASSQDPLAGGDTQYF
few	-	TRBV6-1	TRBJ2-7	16	TGTGCCAGCAGTGAAGCGTATTATAAAGGGTACGTCGAGCAGTACTTC	CASSEAYYKGYVEQYF
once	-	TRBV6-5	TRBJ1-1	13	TGTGCCAGCAGTTTCGGTTCGGGCACTGAAGCTTTCTTT	CASSFGSGTEAFF
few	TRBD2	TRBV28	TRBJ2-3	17	TGTGCCAGCAGTCCGATCTCGCTAGCGGGGGACACAGATACGCAGTATTTT	CASSPISLAGDTDTQYF
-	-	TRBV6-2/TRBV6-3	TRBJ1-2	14	TGTGCCAGCAGACGAATCGGGACCGCCTATGGCTACACCTTC	CASRRIGTAYGYTF
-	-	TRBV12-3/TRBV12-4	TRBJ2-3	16	TGTGCCAGCAGCGGACTACCGGGGGGCCTCACAGATACGCAGTATTTT	CASSGLPGGLTDTQYF
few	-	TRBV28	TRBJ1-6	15	TGTGCCAGCAGTGTAGGGAGCTCCTATAATTCACCCCTCCACTTT	CASSVGSSYNSPLHF
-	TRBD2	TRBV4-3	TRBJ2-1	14	TGCGCCAGCAGCCGACTAGCGGGGGAAAATGAGCAGTTCTTC	CASSRLAGENEQFF
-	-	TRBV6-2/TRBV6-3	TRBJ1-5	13	TGTGACAGCAGTGGACTTGCGGGTGCGCCCCAGCATTTT	CDSSGLAGAPQHF
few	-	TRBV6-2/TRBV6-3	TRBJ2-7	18	TGTGCCAGCAGTGACTTTATTAATCCGGGACGAGAGTCCTACGAGCAGTACTTC	CASSDFINPGRESYEQYF
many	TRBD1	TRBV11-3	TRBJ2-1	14	TGTGCCAGCAGCACCAGACAGGGGTACAATGAGCAGTTCTTC	CASSTRQGYNEQFF
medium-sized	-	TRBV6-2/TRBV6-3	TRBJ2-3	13	TGTGCCAGCAGTTTGACTAGCACAGATACGCAGTATTTT	CASSLTSTDTQYF
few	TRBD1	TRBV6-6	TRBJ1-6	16	TGTGCCAGCAGTCCCCGGACAGGGGGCCCTAATTCACCCCTCCACTTT	CASSPRTGGPNSPLHF
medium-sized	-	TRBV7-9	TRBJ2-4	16	TGTGCCAGCACCCCTCCAGAGGAACTAGCCAAAAACATTCAGTACTTC	CASTPPEELAKNIQYF
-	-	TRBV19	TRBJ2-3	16	TGTGCCAGTAGTTTATTAGGAGGGCCCAGTGGAGATACGCAGTATTTT	CASSLLGGPSGDTQYF
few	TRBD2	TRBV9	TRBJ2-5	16	TGTGCCAGCAGCCCTTTGGGGAGCGGGGGGGCAGAGACCCAGTACTTC	CASSPLGSGGAETQYF
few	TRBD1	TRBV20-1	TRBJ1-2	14	TGCAGTGCTAAGACAGGGGGGGAATGGTATGGCTACACCTTC	CSAKTGGEWYGYTF
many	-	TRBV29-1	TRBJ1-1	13	TGCAGCGTTGAAGATGGCGTGAACACTGAAGCTTTCTTT	CSVEDGVNTEAFF
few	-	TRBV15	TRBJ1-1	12	TGTGCCACCAGCAGCCGACACCCTGGAATTTTCTTT	CATSSRHPGIFF
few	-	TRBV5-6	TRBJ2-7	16	TGTGCCAGCAGTTCTTATTCGCGGGGACAACCGTACGAGCAGTACTTC	CASSSYSRGQPYEQYF
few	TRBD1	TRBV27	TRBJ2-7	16	TGTGCCAGCAGTTTATGGGAACAGGGGGCGCGGTACGAGCAGTACTTC	CASSLWEQGARYEQYF
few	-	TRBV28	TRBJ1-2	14	TGTGCCAGCAGCCAGCTTACACGGATCTATGGCTACACCTTC	CASSQLTRIYGYTF
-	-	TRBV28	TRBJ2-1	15	TGTGCCAGCAGTTTCGGCCAGGTAGCCTACAATGAGCAGTTCTTC	CASSFGQVAYNEQFF
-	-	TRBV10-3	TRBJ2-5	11	TGTGCACTTGGGCAGAAAGAGACCCAGTACTTC	CALGQKETQYF
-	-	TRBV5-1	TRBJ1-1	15	TGCGCCAGCAGCTCCGGGGGCATCATGAACACTGAAGCTTTCTTT	CASSSGGIMNTEAFF
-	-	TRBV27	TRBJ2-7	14	TGTGCCAGCAGTTTAACAGGGAGTGCCTACGAGCAGTACTTC	CASSLTGSAYEQYF
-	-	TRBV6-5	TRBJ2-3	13	TGTGCCAGTACCCACCGACTTTCAGATACGCAGTATTTT	CASTHRLSDTQYF
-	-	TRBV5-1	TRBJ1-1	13	TGCGCCAGCAGTAACGGAATGAACACTGAAGCTTTCTTT	CASSNGMNTEAFF